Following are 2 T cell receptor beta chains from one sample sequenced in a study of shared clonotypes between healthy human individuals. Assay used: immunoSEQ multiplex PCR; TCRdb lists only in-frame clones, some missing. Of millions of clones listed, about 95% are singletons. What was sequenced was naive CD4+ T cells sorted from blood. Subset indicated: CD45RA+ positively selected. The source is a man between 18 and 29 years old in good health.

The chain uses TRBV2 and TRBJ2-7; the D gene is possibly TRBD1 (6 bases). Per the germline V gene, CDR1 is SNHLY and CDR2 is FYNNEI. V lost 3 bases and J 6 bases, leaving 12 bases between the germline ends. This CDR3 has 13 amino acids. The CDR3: CASSETGPAEQYF. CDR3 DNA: TGTGCCAGCAGTGAGACAGGTCCAGCCGAGCAGTACTTC. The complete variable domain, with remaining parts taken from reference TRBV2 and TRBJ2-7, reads EPEVTQTPSHQVTQMGQEVILRCVPISNHLYFYWYRQILGQKVEFLVSFYNNEISEKSEIFDDQFSVERPDGSNFTLKIRSTKLEDSAMYFCASSETGPAEQYFGPGTRLTVT.

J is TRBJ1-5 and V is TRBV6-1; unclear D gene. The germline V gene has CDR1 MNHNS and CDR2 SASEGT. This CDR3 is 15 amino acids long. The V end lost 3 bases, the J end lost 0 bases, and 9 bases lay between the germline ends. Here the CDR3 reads CASSDSAYSNQPQHF. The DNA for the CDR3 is TGTGCCAGCAGTGACTCGGCTTATAGCAATCAGCCCCAGCATTTT.